The source of this TCR beta chain is a study of shared clonotypes between healthy human individuals. Trimming took 3 bases from V and 1 from J; bases not matched to a gene: 5. The CDR3 runs to 15 residues. From germline, CDR1 is MRHNA and CDR2 SNTAGT. In the authors' workflow: In the immunoSEQ data, sequences were junction-only and lacked quality scores, so filtering differed. This table comes from immunoSEQ multiplex PCR, and its TCRdb copy is limited to in-frame clones, with some not included. The V and J calls and clone size were taken over from that table, and D and trimming were inferred from the DNA. The sample yields fewer than 850,000 clones, about two thirds seen once.

The receptor was isolated from a woman in her twenties or thirties in good health. The rearrangement uses TRBV6-4 and TRBJ2-5; 7 bases agree with TRBD2. The sequenced material came from memory CD4+ T cells sorted from blood. Described subset: CD45RA-negative fraction. CDR3 coding DNA: TGTGCCAGCAGTGAAAGTTCTAGCGGCCAAGAGACCCAGTACTTC. As protein: CASSESSSGQETQYF.